This T cell receptor beta chain was obtained from a study of CD8 T cells in ankylosing spondylitis. The study, taken as a whole, reports: As reported, disease-linked clones showed significant enrichment in matched ankylosing spondylitis synovial fluid.

In its sample, this clonotype was seen many times. Antigen specificity is unknown. Trimming removed 4 bases at V and 4 bases at J, with 17 bases between. This CDR3 has 15 amino acids. In germline, CDR1 is SGHRS, CDR2 YFSETQ. With molecular barcodes, quantitative 5'-RACE was used to make the TCR beta libraries. Each CDR3 protein is one row after TCRdb ran MiXCR on the 5' RACE reads. The table shows about 240,000 distinct CDR3 sequences, with about 11% occurring only once. The source of this sequence is a male donor with ankylosing spondylitis or in good health (not recorded which). This chain links TRBV5-1 with TRBJ1-1, with D tentatively TRBD1 (5 bases). The specimen was blood, either unsorted or a sorted T cell fraction (not recorded which). The CDR3 nucleotides read TGCGCCAGCAGCCTGTTGGGGGAAGGGAGCACTGAAGCTTTCTTT. It yields the protein CASSLLGEGSTEAFF.